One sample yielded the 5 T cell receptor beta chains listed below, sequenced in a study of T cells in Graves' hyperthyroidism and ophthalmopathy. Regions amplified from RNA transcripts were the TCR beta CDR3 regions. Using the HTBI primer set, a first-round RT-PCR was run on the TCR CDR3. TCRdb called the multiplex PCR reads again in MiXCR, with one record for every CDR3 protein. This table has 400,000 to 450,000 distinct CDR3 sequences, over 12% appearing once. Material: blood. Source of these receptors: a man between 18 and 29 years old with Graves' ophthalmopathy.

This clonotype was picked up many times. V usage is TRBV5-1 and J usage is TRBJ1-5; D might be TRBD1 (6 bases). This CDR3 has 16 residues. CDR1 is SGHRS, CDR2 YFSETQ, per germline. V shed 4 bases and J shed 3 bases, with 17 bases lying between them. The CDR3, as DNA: TGCGCCAGCAGCCCCGAGGGGGGCTCGATCAATCAGCCCCAGCATTTT. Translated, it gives CASSPEGGSINQPQHF.

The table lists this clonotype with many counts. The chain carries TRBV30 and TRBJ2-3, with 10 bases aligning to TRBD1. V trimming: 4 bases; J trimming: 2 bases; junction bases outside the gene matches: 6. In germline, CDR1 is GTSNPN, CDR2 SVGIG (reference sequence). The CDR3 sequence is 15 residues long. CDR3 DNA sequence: TGTGCCTGGAACGATGGGACAGGGGTCACAGATACGCAGTATTTT. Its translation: CAWNDGTGVTDTQYF.

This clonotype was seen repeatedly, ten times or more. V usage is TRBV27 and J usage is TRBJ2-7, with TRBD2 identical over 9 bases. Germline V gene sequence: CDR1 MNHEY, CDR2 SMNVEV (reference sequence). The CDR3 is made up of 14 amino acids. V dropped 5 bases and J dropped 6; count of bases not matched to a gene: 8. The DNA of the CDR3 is TGTGCCAGCAGTGGGGATAGCGGGAGAATCGAGCAGTACTTC. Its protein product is CASSGDSGRIEQYF.

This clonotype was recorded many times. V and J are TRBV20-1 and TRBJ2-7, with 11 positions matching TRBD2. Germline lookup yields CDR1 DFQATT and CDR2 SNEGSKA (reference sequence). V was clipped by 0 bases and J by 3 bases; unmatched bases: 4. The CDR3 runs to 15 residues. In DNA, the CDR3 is TGCAGTGCTAGAGATCTAGCGGGAGGACGCTACGAGCAGTACTTC. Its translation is CSARDLAGGRYEQYF.

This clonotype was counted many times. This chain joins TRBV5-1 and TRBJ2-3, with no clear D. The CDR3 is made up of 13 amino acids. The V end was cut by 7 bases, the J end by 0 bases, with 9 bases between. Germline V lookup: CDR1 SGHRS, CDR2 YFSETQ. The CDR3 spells CASFSSSTDTQYF. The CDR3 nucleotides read TGCGCCAGCTTCTCCAGTAGCACAGATACGCAGTATTTT.